Below are 6 T cell receptor beta chains sequenced from a single sample in a study of blood T cell repertoires in COVID-19 (dated by TCRdb to the early 2020s). The receptor library was made with the immunoSEQ multiplex PCR assay. The clones in this table, taken by TCRdb from immuneACCESS, are in-frame only. Not every clone is retained; where verified, under half of the shortfall comes from an unresolved V gene, and the cause of the rest is unknown. The sample table records approximately 68,000 clones; 86% of these occur just once. The top ten clones comprise roughly 14% of the sample. Sequenced: peripheral blood. Receptors originate from a woman aged 55-69 years with acute or convalescent COVID-19.

The chain carries TRBV28 and TRBJ2-5, with D perhaps matching TRBD2 (7 bases). In germline, CDR1 is MDHEN, CDR2 SYDVKM. V was trimmed by 4 bases and J by 2 bases, leaving 29 bases between them. The CDR3 extends over 20 amino acids. In DNA form, the CDR3 reads TGTGCCAGCAGTTACCCCGGGGCCGCGGGGGCCACACTACAACAAGAGACCCAGTACTTC. This encodes CASSYPGAAGATLQQETQYF.

The V and J genes are TRBV4-1 and TRBJ2-2; D is possibly TRBD2 (7 bases). CDR1 and CDR2 from the germline V gene are MGHRA and YSYEKL. This CDR3 region has 17 residues. Between the trimmed V and J ends, which lost 0 bases and 5 bases, there was a span of 16 bases. CDR3 DNA: TGCGCCAGCAGCCAAGAAGGGGGAGGGATAGTAACCGGGGAGCTGTTTTTT. Amino acids: CASSQEGGGIVTGELFF.

The chain uses TRBV5-1 and TRBJ1-2; 9 nucleotides line up with TRBD1. Germline CDR1 is SGHRS and CDR2 is YFSETQ. The CDR3 is 16 amino acids. The junction had 12 bases not matched to a gene; V was cut back by 4 bases and J by 5 bases. The CDR3 here is CASSQTLTGGAYGYTF. The CDR3 nucleotides read TGCGCCAGCAGCCAAACCCTCACAGGGGGCGCTTATGGCTACACCTTC. Full variable domain (rest looked up from reference TRBV5-1 and TRBJ1-2): KAGVTQTPRYLIKTRGQQVTLSCSPISGHRSVSWYQQTPGQGLQFLFEYFSETQRNKGNFPGRFSGRQFSNSRSEMNVSTLELGDSALYLCASSQTLTGGAYGYTFGSGTRLTVV.

The rearrangement links TRBV6-5 to TRBJ1-3; D is uncertain. CDR1 is MNHEY and CDR2 is SVGAGI in the germline V gene. Trimming removed 9 bases from V and 4 bases from J, with 10 bases in between. The length of the CDR3 is 12 residues. The CDR3 DNA reads TGTGCCAGACTCGTCCTCGGAAACACCATATATTTT. This translates into CARLVLGNTIYF.

This sequence joins TRBV28 and TRBJ1-2; 9 nucleotides line up with TRBD1. V shed 4 bases and J 4 bases; nucleotides not matched to a gene: 13. CDR1 is MDHEN, CDR2 SYDVKM, per germline. This CDR3 is 17 amino acids long. The CDR3 here is CASSSPPGQGYSYGYTF. CDR3 DNA: TGTGCCAGCAGTTCCCCACCGGGACAGGGATACTCCTATGGCTACACCTTC.

The V call is TRBV3-1 (or the pseudogene TRBV3-2), the J call TRBJ2-5, with a tentative D call TRBD2 (6 bases). V was cut by 1 base and J by 1 base, with 7 bases left in between. Germline V lookup: CDR1 LGHDT, CDR2 YNNKEL (reference sequence). The CDR3 is made up of 14 amino acids. The DNA for the CDR3 is TGTGCCAGCAGCCAAGTGGGACTCCAAGAGACCCAGTACTTC. Its translation is CASSQVGLQETQYF.